This TCR beta chain was obtained from a study of cytomegalovirus exposure and HLA in healthy donors (dated by TCRdb to about 2017). General notes on the study: According to an earlier analysis of a few hundred of the donors, 150 million to 200 million T cells yielded some 110 million unique TCR beta sequences and less than 300 Gb of sequence data. Across 398 genotyped donors of the cohort, an average of approximately 240,000 unique TCR beta nucleotide sequences per donor were sequenced, and approximately 17% of those sequences were non-productive. High-throughput TCR immunosequencing, statistical association of individual TCRs with disease status, and machine learning were combined to predict cytomegalovirus infection status. In the later analysis, no new phenotypic data were used to find candidate immune exposures; instead, reliance was placed on TCR beta sequences and their occurrence across donors. About 280 gigabases of sequencing data and around 87 million unique TCR sequences were included in an early release covering about 700 HLA-typed donors. Every repertoire in the discovery cohort had been generated on one and the same sequencing platform. In an earlier analysis of a few hundred of the donors, high-throughput TCR beta sequencing was used to judge whether each TCR beta V gene segment behaved as functional or pseudogenic. Roughly 5 DR-DQ haplotypes were handled as single units for association and clustering, since linkage in the cohort was strong. Besides the first cohort of 666 subjects, a separate validation cohort made up of about 120 different subjects was used. A later genetic analysis took genome-wide SNP genotypes for about 65% of the 666 donors and used that subset as a discovery cohort. The number of donors typed differed by locus, with 629-630 for A, B, C, DRB1 and DQB1, 522 for DQA1, approximately 580 for DPA1, and some 450 for DPB1. Donor age, sex, ethnicity and CMV serostatus were compiled alongside the repertoire data. A later analysis re-examined previously published TCR beta repertoires from more than 550 donors and added high-resolution HLA genotyping to investigate patterns of TCR occurrence. The genetic ancestry cluster associated with self-reported Caucasian donors included roughly four fifths of the 300 to 450 genotyped donors. The T cell repertoires of some 670 subjects were profiled by immunosequencing and related to cytomegalovirus serostatus. The study aimed to test whether cataloging public T cell receptors could reveal signatures of past pathogen exposure. Class I and class II HLA loci were covered by the typing at four-digit resolution. The full study reports these points: In a later analysis, the rate of TCR association differed among HLA loci, with DRB1 alleles having the most associated TCRs and HLA-C alleles having the fewest. The study listed 150 to 200 TCR beta chains as associated with cytomegalovirus. Immune exposure information for the cohort was limited to CMV serostatus. At a false discovery rate of 0.05, a later analysis linked around 15,000 TCR beta sequences to specific HLA alleles. Linkage disequilibrium might explain the correlated functional status among segregating V segments, but an unknown experimental factor could not be excluded. Because some donors lacked HLA typing at each locus, the association tests relied only on the typed subset. Several of the top co-occurrence clusters appeared to be linked to parvovirus B19, influenza, CMV and Epstein-Barr virus, according to a later analysis. Sequencing depth was assumed to be roughly uniform across donors in the presence/absence analyses, though that assumption may not hold. It was suggested by the authors that the approach could potentially be generalized to other disease states and immunological phenotypes. Three of the identified cytomegalovirus-associated TCR beta chains were confirmed in vitro to be specific for cytomegalovirus antigens. V-gene and J-gene trimming of TCR beta chains was associated with a missense DCLRE1C variant in a later genetic analysis, and the association was replicated in an independent cohort. A later analysis found that most CMV-associated TCR beta chains appeared HLA-restricted, with HLA associations seemingly driven largely by CMV exposure. In an earlier analysis of 450 to 750 of the donors, most TCR beta V segments appeared in productive rearrangements about 87% or about 30% of the time, broadly matching IMGT annotations. A later analysis found that HLA-associated TCR beta chains were more clonally expanded and had lower generation probabilities than equally common non-associated chains. Compared with the roughly 720-donor mean, donors in an Asian-associated ancestry cluster had fewer N-insertions in productive TCRs, according to a later genetic analysis. Some IMGT-functional V segments, including TRBV6-2 and TRBV6-3, could not be distinguished by the 87-base-pair reads and were therefore excluded. Roughly 17 rarely observed V segments, including chromosome 9 orphons, were excluded from the earlier analysis of a few hundred of the donors because counts were too low. The classifier was reported to diagnose cytomegalovirus status with high specificity and sensitivity in both the original cohort and the validation cohort. In this cohort, only TCR beta chains were sequenced, and detectable features were limited by the absence of alpha or paired-chain data. A group of highly shared sequence variants was considered likely to be a technical artifact of the sequencing pipeline. Most TCR sequences were seen in very few donors, while some public TCRs were found in many individuals. A further reported finding was that TCR beta sequences accurately predicted the HLA-A and HLA-B alleles for most subjects in the first cohort. When HLA alleles, especially DR and DQ, strongly co-occurred, attributing TCR associations to individual alleles was difficult.

The cohort comprised fewer than 700 healthy bone marrow donors. All cohort members were sampled while nominally healthy, although unrecorded immune exposures were likely present. The donor was CMV seronegative and belonged to the group of 352 seronegative cohort members. A peripheral blood sample was provided by each donor, and peripheral blood mononuclear cells were used for TCR beta sequencing. The Qiagen DNeasy Blood Extraction Kit was used to extract genomic DNA from the blood cell samples. Concerning this clone itself: The clone's antigen remains unknown. Qualities for individual bases were not recorded, and no much larger clone is one base off.

The method was the immunoSEQ multiplex PCR assay. For the multiplex PCR, a mixture combining 60 forward primers for TCR Vbeta segments and 13 reverse primers for TCR Jbeta segments was used. The CDR3 region of rearranged TCR beta genes was amplified from genomic DNA with a multiplex PCR assay. The Illumina HiSeq System was used to sequence the amplified TCR beta libraries as 87-base-pair reads. As for the original processing: Across the roughly 600 repertoires, a later analysis counted tens of millions of unique TCR beta chains, some 11 million of which were shared by at least two donors. Raw reads were error-corrected and collapsed into unique sequences by a nearest-neighbor algorithm in which closely related sequences were merged to remove PCR and sequencing errors. V, D and J gene segments were assigned by aligning CDR3 sequences to IMGT reference sequences. For a sequence to be retained, a match of at least six nucleotides to both a V gene segment and a J gene segment was required. A rearrangement was called productive if the CDR3 had no stop codons and remained in frame with V and J, and every other rearrangement was called non-productive. Following IMGT convention, CDR3 was defined as the stretch from the second conserved V-encoded cysteine up to the conserved J-encoded phenylalanine. The earlier analysis of 587 of the donors excluded sequences that lacked an unambiguous match to a single V gene segment. An earlier analysis of some 500 of the donors classified V segments as functional when productive rearrangements were above 56.7% and as segregating when the standard deviation between donors was above 5%. A statistical classification framework was developed to diagnose cytomegalovirus status using the catalog of TCR beta chain sequences. In a later analysis, TCR nucleotide sequences were compared against IMGT/GENE-DB human TR gene sequences so that V and J genes could be assigned. A later analysis assigned CDR3 sequences and most-parsimonious VDJ recombination scenarios with the TCRdist pipeline. In a later analysis, each TCR beta chain was defined by its CDR3 amino acid sequence together with its V-gene family, and reads without a unique V-gene family were excluded. A later analysis removed nearly 600 highly shared, low-generation-probability nucleotide sequences to deal with suspected cross-contamination and a sequencing artifact. For each public chain, a later analysis derived a clonal expansion index from normalized ranks of inferred template counts within each repertoire. In a later analysis, generation probabilities were computed with a VDJ recombination model fitted to out-of-frame rearrangements, and the resulting probabilities were checked against IGoR. A later analysis scored TCR-TCR, TCR-HLA and TCR-CMV co-occurrence with hypergeometric tests, applying a repertoire-size bias correction to TCR pairs. To estimate false discovery rates, a later analysis permuted the HLA or CMV assignments 20 times. In a later analysis, co-occurring TCRs were grouped using DBSCAN, and TCRdist sequence similarity was added for clustering within HLA-allele-positive subsets. Repertoires with fewer than 30,000 or more than 120,000 public chains, plus five repertoires with anomalous nucleotide sharing, were excluded from co-occurrence clustering. This immuneACCESS table, as held by TCRdb, lists in-frame sequences with V and J called but not all clones. Of the missing ones, under half trace to an unresolved V gene in checked studies; the others have no known cause. Clonal size and the V and J genes are those of that table, whereas D and trimming came from the DNA. The sample has approximately 170,000 clones on record, around 76% of them singletons. The leading ten clones occupy around 1.5% of the sample.

CDR1 and CDR2, per the germline V gene, are MRHNA and SNTAGT. Reading from cysteine to phenylalanine, the CDR3 counts 17 amino acids. The CDR3 DNA has 51 bases and is translated from base 1. V is reduced by 2 bases and J by 2 bases, leaving a spacing of 16 bases between them. This receptor was taken from a middle-aged man in good health and CMV-seronegative. The rearranged chain carries TRBV6-4 and TRBJ2-1; TRBD2 could be the D gene, as 6 bases match. Specimen: PBMCs. The DNA sequence is TGTGCCAGCAGTGACACCGCTAGCGTGCGCCCCTACAATGAGCAGTTCTTC. Its protein is CASSDTASVRPYNEQFF.